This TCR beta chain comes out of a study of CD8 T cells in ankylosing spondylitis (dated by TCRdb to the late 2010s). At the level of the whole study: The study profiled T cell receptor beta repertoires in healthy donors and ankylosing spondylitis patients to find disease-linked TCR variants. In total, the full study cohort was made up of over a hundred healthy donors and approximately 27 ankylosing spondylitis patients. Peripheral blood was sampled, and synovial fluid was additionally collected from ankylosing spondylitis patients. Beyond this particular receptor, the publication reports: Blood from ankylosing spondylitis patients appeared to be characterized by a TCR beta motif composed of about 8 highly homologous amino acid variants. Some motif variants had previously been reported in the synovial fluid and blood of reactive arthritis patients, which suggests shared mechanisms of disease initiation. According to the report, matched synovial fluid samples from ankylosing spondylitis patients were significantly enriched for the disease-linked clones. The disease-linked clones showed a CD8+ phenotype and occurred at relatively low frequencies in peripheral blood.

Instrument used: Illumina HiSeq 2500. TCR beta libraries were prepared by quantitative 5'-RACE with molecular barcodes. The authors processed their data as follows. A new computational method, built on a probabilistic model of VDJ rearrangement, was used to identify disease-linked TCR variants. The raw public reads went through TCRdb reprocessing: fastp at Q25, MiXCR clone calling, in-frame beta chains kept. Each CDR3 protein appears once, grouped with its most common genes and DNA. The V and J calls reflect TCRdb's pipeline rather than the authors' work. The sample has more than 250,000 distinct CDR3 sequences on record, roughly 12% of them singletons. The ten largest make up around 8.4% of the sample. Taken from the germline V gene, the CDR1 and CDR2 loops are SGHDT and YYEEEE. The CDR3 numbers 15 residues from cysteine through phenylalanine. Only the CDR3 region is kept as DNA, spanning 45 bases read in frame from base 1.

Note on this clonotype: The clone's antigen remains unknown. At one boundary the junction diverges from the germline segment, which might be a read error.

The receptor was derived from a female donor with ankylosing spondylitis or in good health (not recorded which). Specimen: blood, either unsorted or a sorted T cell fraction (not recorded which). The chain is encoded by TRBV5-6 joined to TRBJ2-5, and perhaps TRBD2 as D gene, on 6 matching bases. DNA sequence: TGTGCCAGCAGCTTCTACGGGGGACTTGGAGAGACCCAGTGCTTC. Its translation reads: CASSFYGGLGETQCF.